These T cell receptor beta chains were read from a single sample in a study of control samples from healthy donors and cancer patients. Data came from immunoSEQ multiplex PCR; TCRdb stores just in-frame clones and leaves some out. The sample lists 120,000 to 150,000 clones, roughly nine tenths occurring once. The sample taken for sequencing was blood. These TCRs come from a man between 18 and 29 years old in good health. Each CDR3 is given without its conserved first and last residue. Clone size is not always given. Where it is, it says once, few, many or a class for expanded clones.

>TRBV11-2|TRBJ1-2|-
ASSLAFSGYT
>TRBV18|TRBJ1-3|-
ASSPRKSGTGRRNTIY
>TRBV28|TRBJ1-5|-
ASMTGSGKQPQH
>TRBV27|TRBJ1-4|-
ASSLNLLTGYGEKLF
>TRBV14|TRBJ2-5|-
ASSQPYITGGGETQY
>TRBV6-2/TRBV6-3|TRBJ1-3|-
ASSYSGAGNTIY
>TRBV11-2|TRBJ1-6|-
ASSLARSGLGSPLH
>TRBV7-9|TRBJ1-5|once
ASSLGAGPNQPQH
>TRBV5-1|TRBJ1-4|-
ASSQMGEGEKLF
>TRBV6-5|TRBJ1-1|-
ASSNRQGATF
>TRBV5-6|TRBJ2-7|-
ASSYLVGEQY
>TRBV27|TRBJ2-5|once
ARLREFNGTQY
>TRBV6-5|TRBJ1-2|-
ASSSSFGRGGGYT
>TRBV28|TRBJ2-3|-
ASSSTGQSDTQY
>TRBV18|TRBJ1-1|-
ASSPPLDTEAF
>TRBV7-9|TRBJ1-4|once
ASSFSDGSSNEKLF
>TRBV27|TRBJ2-5|-
ASSFLLGGGQETQY
>TRBV7-9|TRBJ1-2|-
ASSQTFDRSYGYT
>TRBV7-9|TRBJ1-2|once
ASSLSQITYGYT
>TRBV19|TRBJ2-3|-
ASSPGQAYTDTQY
>TRBV5-1|TRBJ2-2|-
ASSLAGEGKGGELF
>TRBV6-5|TRBJ2-1|-
ASKLAGLTYNEQF
>TRBV18|TRBJ2-7|-
ASSPQAYEQY
>TRBV18|TRBJ2-7|-
ASSPSAGQGHEQY
>TRBV19|TRBJ1-2|-
ASTTGVMNGYT
>TRBV19|TRBJ1-2|-
ASSMEGHGYT
>TRBV10-3|TRBJ1-6|-
AISPGTETPLH
>TRBV19|TRBJ2-7|-
ASSIPGLVYEQY
>TRBV12-3/TRBV12-4|TRBJ1-5|-
ASGWTENQPQH
>TRBV4-1|TRBJ2-1|few
ASSQRGLSGGAVNEQF
>TRBV21-1|TRBJ2-7|-
ASSKEGRVYEQY
>TRBV7-9|TRBJ2-1|-
ASSYEVGSSYNEQF
>TRBV24-1|TRBJ2-5|once
ATSDLEGDWETQY
>TRBV5-1|TRBJ1-2|-
ASSFQGEAYGYT
>TRBV5-1|TRBJ2-1|-
ASSILPGQGSYNEQF
>TRBV5-4|TRBJ2-3|-
ASSLEGDTQY
>TRBV9|TRBJ1-2|-
ASSVAGTANYGYT
>TRBV3-1/TRBV3-2|TRBJ1-2|-
ASSQPSYGYT
>TRBV6-5|TRBJ2-7|-
AEAVTYEQY
>TRBV28|TRBJ2-3|-
ASSSRTSGGDADTQY
>TRBV12-5|TRBJ1-5|-
ASGEEGNQPQH
>TRBV19|TRBJ2-1|-
ASSIVSGNEQF
>TRBV19|TRBJ1-4|once
ASSPDSNEKLF
>TRBV3-1/TRBV3-2|TRBJ1-1|-
ASSQDRVAPEAF
>TRBV5-1|TRBJ2-7|-
ASSLLDSVSYEQY
>TRBV7-3|TRBJ2-7|-
ASSLGATYEQY
>TRBV4-1|TRBJ2-3|-
ASSQDPGGGVRTQY
>TRBV20-1|TRBJ1-1|-
SASGRGPGPWTEAF
>TRBV7-9|TRBJ2-3|-
ASRFGRDTQY
>TRBV6-6|TRBJ2-1|-
ASTSLWDTTNNEQF
>TRBV3-1/TRBV3-2|TRBJ1-5|-
ASSQGSGAHEPQH
>TRBV4-1|TRBJ1-2|-
ASSPGQGPPNYGYT
>TRBV6-5|TRBJ1-6|-
ASSLALSNSPLH
>TRBV2|TRBJ2-7|-
ASSEASGGYEQY
>TRBV3-1/TRBV3-2|TRBJ1-3|once
ASSQDSWALSSGNTIY
>TRBV7-9|TRBJ1-1|few
ASSSTEAGLYMNTEAF
>TRBV12-3/TRBV12-4|TRBJ2-7|-
ASSFLFGGEQY
>TRBV9|TRBJ1-3|-
ASTNDRTHSGNTIY